Listed below are T cell receptor beta chains from one sample, sequenced in a study of T cell repertoires in cytomegalovirus infection. TCRdb independently ran MiXCR on the reads; one entry per CDR3 protein. The sample has some 280,000 distinct CDR3 sequences, roughly 13% seen once; the top ten hold around 8.7%. The sample was PBMCs. Receptors were obtained from a human donor in good health (CMV status not recorded). Some clones in this sample may be carry-over from other donors' samples. The CDR3 runs from the conserved cysteine through the conserved F or W. The D gene is left open where the match is weak. Clone size is stated in some rows and not others, as once, few, many or a class when expanded.

j_gene: TRBJ2-7
d_gene: -
abundance: -
v_gene: TRBV3-1
CDR3aa: CASSQEGAGSYEQYF
CDR3nt: TGTGCCAGCAGCCAAGAGGGAGCAGGGTCCTACGAGCAGTACTTC

j_gene: TRBJ1-1
d_gene: TRBD1
abundance: many
v_gene: TRBV7-3
CDR3aa: CASSPGTGSEAFF
CDR3nt: TGTGCCAGCAGCCCGGGGACAGGTAGCGAGGCTTTCTTT

j_gene: TRBJ1-1
d_gene: -
abundance: few
v_gene: TRBV7-3
CDR3aa: CASSLNSGGYTEAFF
CDR3nt: TGTGCCAGCAGCTTAAACTCCGGGGGTTACACTGAAGCTTTCTTT

j_gene: TRBJ1-3
d_gene: -
abundance: -
v_gene: TRBV27
CDR3aa: CASSDPLGNTIYF
CDR3nt: TGTGCCAGCAGTGACCCCCTTGGAAACACCATATATTTT

j_gene: TRBJ2-5
d_gene: TRBD1
abundance: many
v_gene: TRBV4-1
CDR3aa: CASSQPGQREETQYF
CDR3nt: TGCGCCAGCAGCCAGCCGGGACAGAGAGAGGAGACCCAGTACTTC

j_gene: TRBJ2-3
d_gene: -
abundance: many
v_gene: TRBV4-1
CDR3aa: CASSQGGSTDTQYF
CDR3nt: TGCGCCAGCAGCCAAGGCGGGAGCACAGATACGCAGTATTTT

j_gene: TRBJ1-2
d_gene: -
abundance: many
v_gene: TRBV12-3/TRBV12-4
CDR3aa: CASRPQAVYGYTF
CDR3nt: TGTGCCAGCAGGCCCCAGGCAGTCTATGGCTACACCTTC

j_gene: TRBJ1-2
d_gene: -
abundance: -
v_gene: TRBV3-1
CDR3aa: CASSLDITNYGYTF
CDR3nt: TGTGCCAGCAGCTTGGACATCACTAACTATGGCTACACCTTC

j_gene: TRBJ1-1
d_gene: TRBD1
abundance: many
v_gene: TRBV7-2
CDR3aa: CASRITGGSLTEAFF
CDR3nt: TGTGCCAGCAGGATAACAGGGGGCTCTCTCACTGAAGCTTTCTTT

j_gene: TRBJ1-2
d_gene: -
abundance: -
v_gene: TRBV19
CDR3aa: CASTMGKRGYTF
CDR3nt: TGTGCCAGTACTATGGGGAAGAGGGGCTACACCTTC

j_gene: TRBJ2-7
d_gene: -
abundance: many
v_gene: TRBV19
CDR3aa: CASSVKVPYEQYF
CDR3nt: TGTGCCAGTAGTGTGAAGGTGCCCTACGAGCAGTACTTC

j_gene: TRBJ1-2
d_gene: -
abundance: many
v_gene: TRBV12-3/TRBV12-4
CDR3aa: CASSSRPNYGYTF
CDR3nt: TGTGCCAGCAGTTCCCGACCAAACTATGGCTACACCTTC

j_gene: TRBJ2-7
d_gene: TRBD2
abundance: medium-sized
v_gene: TRBV28
CDR3aa: CASSSLALAGPPYEQYF
CDR3nt: TGTGCCAGCAGTTCCCTGGCGCTAGCGGGACCCCCCTACGAGCAGTACTTC

j_gene: TRBJ2-7
d_gene: TRBD2
abundance: few
v_gene: TRBV3-1
CDR3aa: CASSFGTSGGSYEQYF
CDR3nt: TGTGCCAGCAGCTTTGGGACTAGCGGGGGGTCCTACGAGCAGTACTTC

j_gene: TRBJ2-2
d_gene: -
abundance: many
v_gene: TRBV7-2
CDR3aa: CASSIYPTGELFF
CDR3nt: TGTGCCAGCAGTATCTATCCGACCGGGGAGCTGTTTTTT

j_gene: TRBJ2-1
d_gene: TRBD2
abundance: few
v_gene: TRBV6-4
CDR3aa: CASSFRTSGRF
CDR3nt: TGTGCCAGCAGTTTTCGGACTAGCGGGAGGTTC

j_gene: TRBJ2-3
d_gene: TRBD2
abundance: -
v_gene: TRBV6-6
CDR3aa: CASTPRVAGGRSTDTQYF
CDR3nt: TGTGCCAGTACCCCCCGAGTAGCGGGAGGTCGGAGCACAGATACGCAGTATTTT

j_gene: TRBJ2-3
d_gene: -
abundance: -
v_gene: TRBV2
CDR3aa: CASSDQADTQYF
CDR3nt: TGTGCCAGCAGTGACCAGGCGGATACGCAGTATTTT

j_gene: TRBJ2-7
d_gene: TRBD2
abundance: many
v_gene: TRBV4-1
CDR3aa: CASSRREGIPSYEQYF
CDR3nt: TGCGCCAGCAGCCGAAGGGAGGGGATCCCCTCCTACGAGCAGTACTTC

j_gene: TRBJ2-3
d_gene: TRBD2
abundance: -
v_gene: TRBV12-3/TRBV12-4
CDR3aa: CASSPIAGESDTQYF
CDR3nt: TGTGCCAGCAGTCCTATAGCGGGGGAGTCAGATACGCAGTATTTT

j_gene: TRBJ2-4
d_gene: -
abundance: many
v_gene: TRBV7-2
CDR3aa: CASSLDGAAVPPQYF
CDR3nt: TGTGCCAGCAGCTTAGATGGGGCCGCTGTGCCCCCTCAGTACTTC

j_gene: TRBJ2-1
d_gene: -
abundance: -
v_gene: TRBV14
CDR3aa: CASNQDLQGLYNEQFF
CDR3nt: TGTGCCAGCAACCAAGATTTGCAGGGGCTGTACAATGAGCAGTTCTTC

j_gene: TRBJ1-4
d_gene: TRBD1
abundance: -
v_gene: TRBV20-1
CDR3aa: CSASVPGTGGEKLFF
CDR3nt: TGCAGTGCTAGCGTACCCGGGACAGGGGGTGAAAAACTGTTTTTT

j_gene: TRBJ2-7
d_gene: -
abundance: -
v_gene: TRBV19
CDR3aa: CASSASGYEQYF
CDR3nt: TGTGCCAGTAGTGCCTCGGGGTACGAGCAGTACTTC

j_gene: TRBJ2-2
d_gene: TRBD1
abundance: -
v_gene: TRBV24-1
CDR3aa: CATSDPRTGETGELFF
CDR3nt: TGTGCCACCAGTGATCCCAGGACAGGGGAAACCGGGGAGCTGTTTTTT

j_gene: TRBJ2-1
d_gene: TRBD2
abundance: many
v_gene: TRBV6-2/TRBV6-3
CDR3aa: CASSWIAGGLYNEQFF
CDR3nt: TGTGCCAGCAGTTGGATAGCGGGGGGGCTTTACAATGAGCAGTTCTTC

j_gene: TRBJ2-7
d_gene: TRBD2
abundance: many
v_gene: TRBV20-1
CDR3aa: CSASLAGGEYEQYF
CDR3nt: TGCAGTGCCTCACTAGCGGGAGGCGAGTACGAGCAGTACTTC

j_gene: TRBJ2-1
d_gene: TRBD2
abundance: many
v_gene: TRBV7-2
CDR3aa: CASSPGEGAYNEQFF
CDR3nt: TGTGCCAGCAGCCCCGGGGAGGGAGCCTACAATGAGCAGTTCTTC

j_gene: TRBJ1-5
d_gene: TRBD1
abundance: many
v_gene: TRBV6-2/TRBV6-3
CDR3aa: CASSSVGGGREPQHF
CDR3nt: TGTGCCAGCAGTTCTGTTGGAGGGGGCCGGGAGCCCCAGCATTTT

j_gene: TRBJ1-5
d_gene: -
abundance: many
v_gene: TRBV7-8
CDR3aa: CASSPVGNQPQHF
CDR3nt: TGTGCCAGCAGCCCTGTTGGCAATCAGCCCCAGCATTTT

j_gene: TRBJ1-1
d_gene: TRBD1
abundance: many
v_gene: TRBV7-9
CDR3aa: CASSIPDRGRGLEAFF
CDR3nt: TGTGCCAGCAGCATACCCGACAGGGGCCGGGGCTTAGAAGCTTTCTTT